This T cell receptor (beta chain) was captured by sequencing in a study of shared clonotypes between healthy human individuals. Germline lookup yields CDR1 SGHDT and CDR2 YYEEEE. V was clipped by 2 bases and J by 6 bases; unmatched bases: 6. The CDR3 totals 14 residues. Libraries were prepared by immunoSEQ multiplex PCR; TCRdb keeps only in-frame clonotypes and omits some of them. The top ten clones hold about 0.34% of a sample with approximately 2.5 million clones, 80% to 95% of them seen once. Recent vaccinations or acute infections were absent in the healthy HIV-negative adult donors. The receptor's source is a man aged 18 to 29 in good health. Some clones in this sample may be carry-over from other donors' samples. The specimen was naive CD4+ T cells from PBMCs. Regarding subset: CD45RA+ positively selected. The chain uses TRBV5-6 and TRBJ1-2; 8 bases line up with TRBD1. CDR3 residues: CASSFLGTGDGYTF. In DNA form, the CDR3 reads TGTGCCAGCAGCTTCCTCGGGACAGGCGATGGCTACACCTTC.